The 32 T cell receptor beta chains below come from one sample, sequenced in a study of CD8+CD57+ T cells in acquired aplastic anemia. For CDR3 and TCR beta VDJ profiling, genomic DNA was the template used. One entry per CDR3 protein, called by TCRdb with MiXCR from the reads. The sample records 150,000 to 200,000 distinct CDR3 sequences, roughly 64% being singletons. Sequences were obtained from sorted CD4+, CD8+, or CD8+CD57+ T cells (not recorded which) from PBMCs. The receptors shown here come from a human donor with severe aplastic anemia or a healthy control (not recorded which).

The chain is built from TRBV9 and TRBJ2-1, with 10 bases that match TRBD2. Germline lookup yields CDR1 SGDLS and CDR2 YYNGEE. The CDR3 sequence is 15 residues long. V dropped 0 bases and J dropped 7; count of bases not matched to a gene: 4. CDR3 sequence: CASSVVIAGGNEQFF. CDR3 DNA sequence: TGTGCCAGCAGCGTAGTAATAGCGGGAGGAAATGAGCAGTTCTTC.

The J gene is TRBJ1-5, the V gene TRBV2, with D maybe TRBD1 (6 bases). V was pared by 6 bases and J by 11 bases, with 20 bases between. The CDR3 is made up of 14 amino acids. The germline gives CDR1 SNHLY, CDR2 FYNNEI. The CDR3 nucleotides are TGTGCCAGCAGAGGGGGATTGTACCAAGAGACCCAGCATTTT. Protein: CASRGGLYQETQHF.

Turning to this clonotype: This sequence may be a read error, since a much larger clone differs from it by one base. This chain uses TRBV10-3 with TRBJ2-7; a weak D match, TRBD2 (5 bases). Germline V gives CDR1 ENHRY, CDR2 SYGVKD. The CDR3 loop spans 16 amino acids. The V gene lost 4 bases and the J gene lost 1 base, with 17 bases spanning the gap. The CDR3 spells CAISAWGDGISYEQYF. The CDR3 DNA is TGTGCCATCAGTGCTTGGGGAGATGGAATATCCTACGAGCAGTACTTC.

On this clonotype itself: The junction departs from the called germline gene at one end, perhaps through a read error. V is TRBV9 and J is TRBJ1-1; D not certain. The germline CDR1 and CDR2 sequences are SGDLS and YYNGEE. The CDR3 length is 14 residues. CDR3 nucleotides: TGTGCTAGCACTTTGGATTCCGTGAACACTGAAGCTTTCTTT. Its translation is CASTLDSVNTEAFF.

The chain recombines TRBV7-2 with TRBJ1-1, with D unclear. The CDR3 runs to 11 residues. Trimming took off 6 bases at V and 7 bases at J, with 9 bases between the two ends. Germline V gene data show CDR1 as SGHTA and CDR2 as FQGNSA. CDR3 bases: TGTGCCAGCAGGATAGGAAGTGAAGCTTTCTTT. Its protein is CASRIGSEAFF.

The CDR3 DNA follows: TGTGCCAGCAGTTATGCCTCCGAGCAGTACTTC. This sequence encodes CASSYASEQYF. The chain employs TRBV6-2 or TRBV6-3 and TRBJ2-7, with D unclear. Per germline, CDR1 MNHEY and CDR2 SVGEGT. The length of the CDR3 is 11 residues. Trimming took 3 bases from V and 6 from J, leaving 6 bases between them.

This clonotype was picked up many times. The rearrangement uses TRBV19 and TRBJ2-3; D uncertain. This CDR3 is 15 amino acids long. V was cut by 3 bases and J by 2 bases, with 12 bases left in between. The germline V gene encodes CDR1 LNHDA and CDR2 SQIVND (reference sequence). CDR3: CASSIEELDTDTQYF. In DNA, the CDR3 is TGTGCCAGTAGTATTGAGGAGCTTGACACAGATACGCAGTATTTT.

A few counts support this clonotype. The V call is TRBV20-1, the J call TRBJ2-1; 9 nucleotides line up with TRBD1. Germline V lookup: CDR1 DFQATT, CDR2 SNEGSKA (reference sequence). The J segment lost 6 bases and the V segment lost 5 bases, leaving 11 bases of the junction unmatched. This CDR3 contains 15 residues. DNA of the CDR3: TGCAGTGCTCTAACCGGGACAGGGAGGGTCAATGAGCAGTTCTTC. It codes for CSALTGTGRVNEQFF.

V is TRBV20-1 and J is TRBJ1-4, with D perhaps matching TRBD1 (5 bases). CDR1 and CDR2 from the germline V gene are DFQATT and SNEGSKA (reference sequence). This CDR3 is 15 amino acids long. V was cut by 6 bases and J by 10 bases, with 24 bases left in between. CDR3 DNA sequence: TGCAGTGCCGATTCACGGGATACGGGACTCGGAAAACTGTTTTTT. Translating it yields CSADSRDTGLGKLFF.

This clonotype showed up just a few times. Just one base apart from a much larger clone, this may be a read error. The CDR3 bases are TGTGCCAGCAGCTTTTACCAAAGGGGGGTAGCCTACGAGCAGTACTTC. This sequence encodes CASSFYQRGVAYEQYF. The J gene is TRBJ2-7, the V gene TRBV7-9; D tentatively fits TRBD1 or TRBD2 (6 bases each). The CDR3 length is 16 residues. V lost 3 bases to trimming and J lost 2 bases, with 17 bases between them. Germline CDR1 is SEHNR and CDR2 is FQNEAQ (reference sequence).

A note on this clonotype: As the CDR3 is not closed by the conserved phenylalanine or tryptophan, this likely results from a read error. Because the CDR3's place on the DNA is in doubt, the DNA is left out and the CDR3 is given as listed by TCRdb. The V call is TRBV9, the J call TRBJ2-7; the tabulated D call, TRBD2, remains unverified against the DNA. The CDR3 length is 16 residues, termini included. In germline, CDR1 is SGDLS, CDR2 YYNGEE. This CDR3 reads CASSSYLGREIPTSST.

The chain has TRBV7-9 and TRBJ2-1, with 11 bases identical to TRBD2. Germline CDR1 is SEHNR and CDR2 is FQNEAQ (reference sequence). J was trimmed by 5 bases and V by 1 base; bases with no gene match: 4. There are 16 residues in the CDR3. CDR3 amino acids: CASSLVGLAGHNEQFF. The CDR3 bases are TGTGCCAGCAGCTTAGTTGGACTAGCGGGCCACAATGAGCAGTTCTTC.

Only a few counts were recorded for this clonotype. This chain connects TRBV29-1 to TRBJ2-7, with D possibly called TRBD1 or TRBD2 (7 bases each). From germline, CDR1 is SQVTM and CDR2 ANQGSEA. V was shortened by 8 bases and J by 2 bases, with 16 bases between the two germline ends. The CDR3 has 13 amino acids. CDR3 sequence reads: CSSGGGATYEQYF. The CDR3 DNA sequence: TGCAGCTCAGGGGGGGGGGCTACCTACGAGCAGTACTTC.

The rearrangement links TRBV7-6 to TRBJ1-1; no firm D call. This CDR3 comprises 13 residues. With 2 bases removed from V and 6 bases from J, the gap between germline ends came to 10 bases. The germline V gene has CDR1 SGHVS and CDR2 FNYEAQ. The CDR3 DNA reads TGTGCCAGCAGCTTATTGGCCGGGGCTGAAGCTTTCTTT. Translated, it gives CASSLLAGAEAFF.

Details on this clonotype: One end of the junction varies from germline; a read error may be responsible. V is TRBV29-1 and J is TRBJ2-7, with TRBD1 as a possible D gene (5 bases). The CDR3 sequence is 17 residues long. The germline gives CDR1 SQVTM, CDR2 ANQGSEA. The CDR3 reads CGVEGASSPQGSHEQYF. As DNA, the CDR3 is TGCGGCGTTGAAGGTGCCAGCTCACCCCAGGGCAGCCACGAGCAGTACTTC.

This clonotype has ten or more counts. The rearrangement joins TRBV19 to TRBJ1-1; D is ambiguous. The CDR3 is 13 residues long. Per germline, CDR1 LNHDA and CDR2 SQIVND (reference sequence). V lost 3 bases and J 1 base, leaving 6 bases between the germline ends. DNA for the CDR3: TGTGCCAGTAGTATTACGAAGAACACTGAAGCTTTCTTT. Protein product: CASSITKNTEAFF.

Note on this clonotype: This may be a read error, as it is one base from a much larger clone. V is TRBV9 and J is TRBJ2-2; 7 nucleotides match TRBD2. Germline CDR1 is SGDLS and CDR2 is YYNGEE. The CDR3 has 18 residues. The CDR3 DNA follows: TGTGCCAGCAGCCCCGTACCGGGGGGTTATTCAGGCACCGAGGAGCTGTTTTTT. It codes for CASSPVPGGYSGTEELFF.

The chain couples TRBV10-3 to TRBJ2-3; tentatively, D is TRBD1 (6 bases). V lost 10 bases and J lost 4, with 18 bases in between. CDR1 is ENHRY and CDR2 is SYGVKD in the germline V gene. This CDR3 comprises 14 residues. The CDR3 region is CATQLQGHPDTQYF. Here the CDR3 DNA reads TGTGCCACCCAGCTGCAGGGGCACCCAGATACGCAGTATTTT.

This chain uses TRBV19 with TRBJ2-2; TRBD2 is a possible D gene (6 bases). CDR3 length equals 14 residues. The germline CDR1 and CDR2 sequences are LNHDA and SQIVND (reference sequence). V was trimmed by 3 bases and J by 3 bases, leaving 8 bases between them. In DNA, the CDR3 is TGTGCCAGTAGTATGGGACTTTACACCGGGGAGCTGTTTTTT. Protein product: CASSMGLYTGELFF.

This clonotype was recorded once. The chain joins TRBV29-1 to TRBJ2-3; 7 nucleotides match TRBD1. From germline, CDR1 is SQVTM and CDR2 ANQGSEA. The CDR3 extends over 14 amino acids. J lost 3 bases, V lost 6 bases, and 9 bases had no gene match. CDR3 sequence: CSVRGLTGTDTQYF. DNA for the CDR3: TGCAGCGTAAGGGGGCTAACGGGTACAGATACGCAGTATTTT.

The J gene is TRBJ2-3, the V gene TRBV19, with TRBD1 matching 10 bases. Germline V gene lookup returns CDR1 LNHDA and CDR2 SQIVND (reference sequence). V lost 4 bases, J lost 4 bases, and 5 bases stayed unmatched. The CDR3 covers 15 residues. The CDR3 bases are TGTGCCAGTAGTACTTGGGACAGGGGACCAGATACGCAGTATTTT. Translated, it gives CASSTWDRGPDTQYF.

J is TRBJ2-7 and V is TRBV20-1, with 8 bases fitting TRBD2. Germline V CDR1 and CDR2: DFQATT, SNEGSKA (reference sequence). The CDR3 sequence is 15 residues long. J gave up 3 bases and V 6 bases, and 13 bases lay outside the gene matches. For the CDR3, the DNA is TGCAGTGCCGACGTAGCGGGAAAGCCCCTCTACGAGCAGTACTTC. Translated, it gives CSADVAGKPLYEQYF.

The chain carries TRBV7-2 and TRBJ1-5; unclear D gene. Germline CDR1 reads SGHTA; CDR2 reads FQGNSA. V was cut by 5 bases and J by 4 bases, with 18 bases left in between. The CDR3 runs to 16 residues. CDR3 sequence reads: CASSRVGRVRNQPQHF. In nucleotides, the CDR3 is TGTGCCAGCAGCCGCGTGGGGAGGGTCCGGAATCAGCCCCAGCATTTT.

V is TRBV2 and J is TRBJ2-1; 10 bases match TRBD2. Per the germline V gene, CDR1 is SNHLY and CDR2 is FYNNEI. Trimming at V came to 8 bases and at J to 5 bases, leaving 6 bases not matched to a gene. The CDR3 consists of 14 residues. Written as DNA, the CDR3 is TGTGCCAGCCCTAGCGGGAGAGGTAACAATGAGCAGTTCTTC. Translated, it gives CASPSGRGNNEQFF.

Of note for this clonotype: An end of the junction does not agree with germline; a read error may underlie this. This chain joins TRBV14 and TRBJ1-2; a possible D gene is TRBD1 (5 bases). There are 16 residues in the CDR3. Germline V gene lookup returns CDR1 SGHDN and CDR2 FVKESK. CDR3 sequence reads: CASIQDWTQLYYGYTF. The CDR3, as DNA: TGTGCCAGCATCCAAGATTGGACACAGCTGTATTATGGCTACACCTTC.

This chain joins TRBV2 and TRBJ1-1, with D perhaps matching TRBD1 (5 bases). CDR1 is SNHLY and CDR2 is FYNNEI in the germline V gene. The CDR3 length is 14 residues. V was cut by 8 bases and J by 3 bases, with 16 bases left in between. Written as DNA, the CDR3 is TGTGCCAGCCCCAAAGGGGAGGTCGACACTGAAGCTTTCTTT. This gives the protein CASPKGEVDTEAFF.

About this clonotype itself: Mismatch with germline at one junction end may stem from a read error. In DNA, the CDR3 is TGCGCCAGCAGCTCCCCCCCGGGGCTAAGCACTGAAGCTTTCTTT. Its protein product is CASSSPPGLSTEAFF. This chain uses TRBV7-8 with TRBJ1-1; D perhaps matches TRBD1 (5 bases). The CDR3 totals 15 residues. Germline CDR1 SGHVS, CDR2 FQNEAQ.

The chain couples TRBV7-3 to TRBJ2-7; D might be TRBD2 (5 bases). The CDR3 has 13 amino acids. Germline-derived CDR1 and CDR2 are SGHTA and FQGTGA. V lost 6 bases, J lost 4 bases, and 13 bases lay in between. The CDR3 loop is CASSLATFYEQYF. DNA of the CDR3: TGTGCCAGCAGTTTAGCGACCTTTTACGAGCAGTACTTC.

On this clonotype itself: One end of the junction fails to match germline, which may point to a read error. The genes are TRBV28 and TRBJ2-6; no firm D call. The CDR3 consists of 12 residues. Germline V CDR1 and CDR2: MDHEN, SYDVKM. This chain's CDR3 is CASSWWDGTEAF. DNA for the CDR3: TGTGCCAGCAGTTGGTGGGATGGCACTGAAGCTTTC. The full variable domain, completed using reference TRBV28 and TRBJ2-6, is DVKVTQSSRYLVKRTGEKVFLECVQDMDHENMFWYRQDPGLGLRLIYFSYDVKMKEKGDIPEGYSVSREKKERFSLILESASTNQTSMYLCASSWWDGTEAFGAGSRLTVL.

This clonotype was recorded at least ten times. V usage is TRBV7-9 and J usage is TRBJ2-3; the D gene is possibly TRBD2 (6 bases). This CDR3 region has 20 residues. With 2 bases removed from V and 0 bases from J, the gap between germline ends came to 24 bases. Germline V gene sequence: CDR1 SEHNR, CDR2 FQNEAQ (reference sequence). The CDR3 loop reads CASSLWGGGGESSSTDTQYF. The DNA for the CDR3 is TGTGCCAGCAGCTTATGGGGAGGTGGCGGGGAATCCTCTAGCACAGATACGCAGTATTTT. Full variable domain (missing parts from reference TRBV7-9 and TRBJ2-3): DTGVSQNPRHKITKRGQNVTFRCDPISEHNRLYWYRQTLGQGPEFLTYFQNEAQLEKSRLLSDRFSAERPKGSFSTLEIQRTEQGDSAMYLCASSLWGGGGESSSTDTQYFGPGTRLTVL.

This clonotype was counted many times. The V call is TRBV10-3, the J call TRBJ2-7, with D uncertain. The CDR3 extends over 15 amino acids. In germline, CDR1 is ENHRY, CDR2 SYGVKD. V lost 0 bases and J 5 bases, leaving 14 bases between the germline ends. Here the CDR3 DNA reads TGTGCCATCAGTGAGTCGTCTGTTACTTCCCACGAGCAGTACTTC. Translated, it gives CAISESSVTSHEQYF.

DNA for the CDR3: TGCAGCGTTGAAGATTCCAGAAATGGCTACACCTTC. Its translation: CSVEDSRNGYTF. The chain carries TRBV29-1 and TRBJ1-2; D not resolved. V lost 0 bases and J lost 6, with 8 bases in between. Germline loops: CDR1 SQVTM, CDR2 ANQGSEA. The CDR3 runs to 12 residues. The full variable domain, with the rest looked up from reference TRBV29-1 and TRBJ1-2, is SAVISQKPSRDICQRGTSLTIQCQVDSQVTMMFWYRQQPGQSLTLIATANQGSEATYESGFVIDKFPISRPNLTFSTLTVSNMSPEDSSIYLCSVEDSRNGYTFGSGTRLTVV.